These T cell receptor beta chains were read from a single sample in a study of blood T cell repertoires in COVID-19. Sequencing was performed with immunoSEQ multiplex PCR; in TCRdb, only in-frame clones are kept and a portion is missing. The sample carries fewer than 450,000 clones, under 95% recorded once. The sequencing input was peripheral blood. These receptors came from a woman aged 18-35 years who had recovered from COVID-19. Each CDR3 is given with its conserved first and last residue. A D gene is named only where the DNA matches it firmly. Clone sizes are given selectively: once, few, many, or a class where the clone is expanded.

D | J | size | V | DNA | CDR3
TRBD1 | TRBJ1-2 | once | TRBV6-5 | TGTGCCAGCAGTCGCTCCGGGACAGGGGCCTATGGCTACACCTTC | CASSRSGTGAYGYTF
- | TRBJ2-3 | - | TRBV6-2/TRBV6-3 | TGTGCCAGCAGTTACTCACCAGGGGCCCGAGGGGATACGCAGTATTTT | CASSYSPGARGDTQYF
TRBD1 | TRBJ2-4 | - | TRBV7-9 | TGTGCCAGCAGCTCCGGGACAGGGCTAGCCAAAAACATTCAGTACTTC | CASSSGTGLAKNIQYF
- | TRBJ2-6 | few | TRBV5-5 | TGTGCCAGCAGCCTGTCAGGCACTGGGGCCAACGTCCTGACTTTC | CASSLSGTGANVLTF
- | TRBJ1-5 | - | TRBV7-2 | TGTGCCAGCAGCCTCGTACATGGGGCATTCCTTGGGAATCAGCCCCAGCATTTT | CASSLVHGAFLGNQPQHF
- | TRBJ1-5 | - | TRBV4-3 | TGCGCCAGCAGCCTGCGGCCAGGCAATCAGCCCCAGCATTTT | CASSLRPGNQPQHF
- | TRBJ1-2 | - | TRBV19 | TGTGCCAGTAGTATCCCCGACAGGCTCTATGGCTACACCTTC | CASSIPDRLYGYTF
TRBD1 | TRBJ1-2 | - | TRBV29-1 | TGCAGCGTTGACGGACAGGGATACTATGGCTACACCTTC | CSVDGQGYYGYTF
- | TRBJ2-3 | - | TRBV5-6 | TGTGCCAGCAGCTTGCAGGTCACAGATACGCAGTATTTT | CASSLQVTDTQYF
- | TRBJ2-6 | - | TRBV3-1/TRBV3-2 | TGTGCCAGCAGCCAAGATATAGAGGGAATTTATGGGGCCAACGTCCTGACTTTC | CASSQDIEGIYGANVLTF
- | TRBJ2-1 | - | TRBV24-1 | TGTGCCACCAGTGATGCGGGAATAAGCAATGAGCAGTTCTTC | CATSDAGISNEQFF
TRBD2 | TRBJ2-1 | - | TRBV7-8 | TGTGCCAGCAGCTTCGTCCCGGGACTAGCGGGAGGGCCGCAGATCGGCAATGAGCAGTTCTTC | CASSFVPGLAGGPQIGNEQFF
- | TRBJ1-2 | few | TRBV4-3 | TGCGCCAGCAGCCAAGATTCCCGGGCAGGGCTTAGGGGCTACACCTTC | CASSQDSRAGLRGYTF
- | TRBJ1-2 | - | TRBV9 | TGTGCCAGCAGCCCGGGTCTTAACTATGGCTACACCTTC | CASSPGLNYGYTF
- | TRBJ1-6 | - | TRBV6-1 | TGTGCCAGCAGTGAAGCAGGGAGTATAAGTTCACCCCTCCACTTT | CASSEAGSISSPLHF
- | TRBJ2-1 | - | TRBV15 | TGTGCCACCAGCAGAACAATCGCCGGGTCGTCTAAATACAATGAGCAGTTCTTC | CATSRTIAGSSKYNEQFF
- | TRBJ2-1 | few | TRBV21-1 | TGTGCCAGCAGCAAAACAGCGGGAGTATACAATGAGCAGTTCTTC | CASSKTAGVYNEQFF
- | TRBJ2-1 | - | TRBV9 | TGTGCCAGCAGCGTCTCGTGGGCCAGCTCCTACAATGAGCAGTTCTTC | CASSVSWASSYNEQFF
- | TRBJ1-1 | once | TRBV29-1 | TGCAGCGTCCCCAGGGGTTTTGGAGCTTTCTTT | CSVPRGFGAFF
TRBD2 | TRBJ2-4 | once | TRBV19 | TGTGCCAGTAGTCCCTCCGGGACTAGCGGAGACCTAGCCAAAAACATTCAGTACTTC | CASSPSGTSGDLAKNIQYF
- | TRBJ2-1 | - | TRBV4-1 | TGCGCCAGCAGCCAGGGGGCGAATCCCCCTCCCGTCAATGAGCAGTTCTTC | CASSQGANPPPVNEQFF
- | TRBJ2-1 | - | TRBV14 | TGTGCCAGCAGCCAAGTCCACGGTGGAGGGTACAATGAGCAGTTCTTC | CASSQVHGGGYNEQFF
- | TRBJ1-6 | few | TRBV6-2/TRBV6-3 | TGTGCCAGCAGTTACCCGGGGGGCTCACCCCTCCACTTT | CASSYPGGSPLHF
- | TRBJ1-1 | - | TRBV10-3 | TGTGCCATCAGTGAGAAGGACACGGGTGAAGCTTTCTTT | CAISEKDTGEAFF
- | TRBJ1-4 | - | TRBV6-1 | TGTGCCAGCAGTGAAGCCCCGGACATTAATGAAAAACTGTTTTTT | CASSEAPDINEKLFF
- | TRBJ1-1 | - | TRBV11-3 | TGTGCCAGCAGCTTAGGGTCCGGGGAAGCTTTCTTT | CASSLGSGEAFF
- | TRBJ1-1 | - | TRBV20-1 | TGCAGTGCAGGGACACCTCGGGGAGCTTTCTTT | CSAGTPRGAFF
- | TRBJ2-6 | - | TRBV6-2/TRBV6-3 | TGTGCCAGCACTTACCGGGCGGGCTCTGGGGCCAACGTCCTGACTTTC | CASTYRAGSGANVLTF
TRBD1 | TRBJ1-2 | - | TRBV28 | TGTGCCAGCAGTTGGAGACAGGGGATGGGATATGGCTACACCTTC | CASSWRQGMGYGYTF
- | TRBJ1-1 | few | TRBV6-5 | TGTGCCAGCAGTTACACAGAGAACACTGAAGCTTTCTTT | CASSYTENTEAFF
- | TRBJ2-1 | - | TRBV7-9 | TGTGCCAGCAGCTCCCGGGACAACAATGAGCAGTTCTTC | CASSSRDNNEQFF
- | TRBJ2-2 | - | TRBV11-2 | TGTGCCAGCAGCTCGAGGCGGCCCGGGGAGCTGTTTTTT | CASSSRRPGELFF
- | TRBJ2-3 | - | TRBV7-9 | TGTGCCAGCAGCTTCGGACAGCTGGTAACTGGCACAGATACGCAGTATTTT | CASSFGQLVTGTDTQYF
TRBD2 | TRBJ2-3 | once | TRBV7-8 | TGTGCCAGCAGCGAACGGACTAGCCGCACGGCAGATACGCAGTATTTT | CASSERTSRTADTQYF
- | TRBJ1-5 | once | TRBV3-1/TRBV3-2 | TGTGCCAGCAGCCTTGGAACAGACAGCAATCAGCCCCAGCATTTT | CASSLGTDSNQPQHF
- | TRBJ1-2 | - | TRBV18 | TGTGCCAGCTCACCAAATGCCCAGGGTGATGGCTACACCTTC | CASSPNAQGDGYTF
TRBD1 | TRBJ1-5 | - | TRBV9 | TGTGCCAGCAGCCCCGGGACAGGGGATCATCAGCCCCAGCATTTT | CASSPGTGDHQPQHF
- | TRBJ2-1 | - | TRBV9 | TGTGCCAGCAGCGCAGGACAGAGTACCTACAATGAGCAGTTCTTC | CASSAGQSTYNEQFF